The text below deals with one TCR beta chain. Antigen specificity is unknown. The template switching step added UMIs that contained a 6-nucleotide sample barcode. From the 5' RACE reads, TCRdb lists one entry per CDR3 protein and no DNA. The sample holds some 100,000 distinct CDR3 sequences. Germline CDR1 is SNHLY and CDR2 is FYNNEI. This CDR3 has 11 amino acids. This entry belongs to a study of monozygotic twins with inflammatory bowel disease. Study-wide points: Patient repertoires may have gained variability from differing immunosuppressive treatments. People with IBD had fewer clonotypes in common with others than healthy twins did, especially with disease activity. A lone strong IBD-associated signal or clonotype found no support.

Sequences were obtained from blood. This TCR came from a human donor with ulcerative colitis or Crohn's disease, or a healthy co-twin of an affected twin (not recorded which). The V call is TRBV2, the J call TRBJ2-7. CDR3 amino acids: CASRDMNEQYF.